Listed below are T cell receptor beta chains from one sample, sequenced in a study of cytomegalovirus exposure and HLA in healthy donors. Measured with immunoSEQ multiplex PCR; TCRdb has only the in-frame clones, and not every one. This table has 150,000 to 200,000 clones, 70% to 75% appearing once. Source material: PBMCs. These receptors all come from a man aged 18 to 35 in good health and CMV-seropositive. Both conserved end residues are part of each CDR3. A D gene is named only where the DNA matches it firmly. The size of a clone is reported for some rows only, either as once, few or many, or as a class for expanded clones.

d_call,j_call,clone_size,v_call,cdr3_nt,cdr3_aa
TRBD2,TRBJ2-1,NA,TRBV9,TGTGCCAGCAGCGCCCGGACTAGCGGGGTCTGGAATGAGCAGTTCTTC,CASSARTSGVWNEQFF
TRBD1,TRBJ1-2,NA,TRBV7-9,TGTGCCAGCAGCCCGCCGGGACAGGGGGAAGGCTACACCTTC,CASSPPGQGEGYTF
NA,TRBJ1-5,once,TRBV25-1,TGTGCCAGGAAGCGTTGCAGCAATCAGCCCCAGCATTTT,CARKRCSNQPQHF
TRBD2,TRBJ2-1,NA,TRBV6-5,TGTGCCAGCAGACCTACTAGCGGGGGGGGAAATGAGCAGTTCTTC,CASRPTSGGGNEQFF
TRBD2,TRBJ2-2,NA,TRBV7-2,TGTGCCAGCAGCACGGGGAGGGCCTCCGGGGAGCTGTTTTTT,CASSTGRASGELFF
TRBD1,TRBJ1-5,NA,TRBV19,TGTGCCAGTAGTTGGGACAGGGCTTTCAATCAGCCCCAGCATTTT,CASSWDRAFNQPQHF
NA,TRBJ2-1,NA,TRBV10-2,TGCGCCAGCTCCAGTTCAGGTGGGTCCAATGAGCAGTTCTTC,CASSSSGGSNEQFF
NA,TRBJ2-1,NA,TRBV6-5,TGTGCCAGCAGTCAAGGGACAAGGCCGGACTTGCAGTTCTTC,CASSQGTRPDLQFF
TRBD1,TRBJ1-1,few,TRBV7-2,TGTGCCAGCAGCTTAGCGCAGGGGGCGATGGTGGGCACTGAAGCTTTCTTT,CASSLAQGAMVGTEAFF
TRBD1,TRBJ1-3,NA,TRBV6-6,TGTGCCAGCAGTTACTCCACAGGGGGCAACACCATATATTTT,CASSYSTGGNTIYF
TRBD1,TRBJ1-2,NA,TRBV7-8,TGTGCCAGCAGCTTAGCTACAGGGGGCTATGGCTACACCTTC,CASSLATGGYGYTF
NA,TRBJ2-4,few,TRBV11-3,TGTGCCAGCAGCGATAGGGGTACCAAAAACATTCAGTACTTC,CASSDRGTKNIQYF
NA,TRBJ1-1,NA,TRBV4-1,TGCGCCAGCAGCCAAATACCCCCTAGGAGGTACACTGAAGCTTTCTTT,CASSQIPPRRYTEAFF
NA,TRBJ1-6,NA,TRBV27,TGTGCCAGCAGTCGTCCCAATTCACCCCTCCACTTT,CASSRPNSPLHF
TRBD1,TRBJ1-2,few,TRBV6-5,TGTGCCAGCAGTTACGCCCGGTGGGGGACAGGCTATGGCTACACCTTC,CASSYARWGTGYGYTF
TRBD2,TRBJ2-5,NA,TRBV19,TGTGCCAGTAGTTCCCGGGTTCAGGCGGGAGTGGAGACCCAGTACTTC,CASSSRVQAGVETQYF
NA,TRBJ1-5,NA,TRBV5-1,TGCGCCAGCAGCTTGGGGAGCGATCAGCCCCAGCATTTT,CASSLGSDQPQHF
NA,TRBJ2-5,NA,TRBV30,TGTGCCCTCCCCCAAAGCCAGCGTCAAGAGACCCAGTACTTC,CALPQSQRQETQYF
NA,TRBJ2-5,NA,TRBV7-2,TGTGCCAGCAGCTTAACTAGAGAGGAGACCCAGTACTTC,CASSLTREETQYF
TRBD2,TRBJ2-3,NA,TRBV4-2,TGTGCCAGCAGCCAAGATTCTAGCGGGAGTGTGGGTACGCAGTATTTT,CASSQDSSGSVGTQYF
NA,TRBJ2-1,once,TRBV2,TGTGCCAGCAGTTCAGACTTCACTAATGAGCAGTTCTTC,CASSSDFTNEQFF
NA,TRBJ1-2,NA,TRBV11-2,TGTGCCAGCAGCTTAGATCGAGATGGCTACACCTTC,CASSLDRDGYTF
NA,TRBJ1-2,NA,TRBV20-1,TGCAGTGCTACCGGTAACTATGGCTACACCTTC,CSATGNYGYTF
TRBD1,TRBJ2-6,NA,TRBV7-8,TGTGCCAGCAGCTTACGCCTGGACAGTGCAGGGGGTGGGGCCAACGTCCTGACTTTC,CASSLRLDSAGGGANVLTF
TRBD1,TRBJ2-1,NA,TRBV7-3,TGTGCCAGCAGCTTAAATAGGGACAGGGGGTTGAGTGAGCAGTTCTTC,CASSLNRDRGLSEQFF
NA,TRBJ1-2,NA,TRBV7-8,TGTGCCAGCAGCTTCGCAGGGAACTATGGCTACACCTTC,CASSFAGNYGYTF
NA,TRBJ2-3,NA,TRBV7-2,TGTGCCAGCAGCCCCAGGCATGGGGCGGAAGATACGCAGTATTTT,CASSPRHGAEDTQYF
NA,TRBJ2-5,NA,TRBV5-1,TGCGCCAGCAGCTTGAGGCAGGGGTACGAGACCCAGTACTTC,CASSLRQGYETQYF
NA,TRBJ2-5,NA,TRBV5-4,TGTGCCAGCAGCCCGAGGCGGGAAGAGACCCAGTACTTC,CASSPRREETQYF
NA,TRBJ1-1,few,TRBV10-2,TGCGCCAGCAGTGAGTCCGGGGGGGGGAACACTGAAGCTTTCTTT,CASSESGGGNTEAFF
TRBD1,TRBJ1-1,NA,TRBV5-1,TGCGCCAGCAGCTGGGACAGGGGGCGTCAGATCACTGAAGCTTTCTTT,CASSWDRGRQITEAFF
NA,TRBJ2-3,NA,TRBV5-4,TGTGCCAGCAATCGGGATTACTCGACAGATACGCAGTATTTT,CASNRDYSTDTQYF
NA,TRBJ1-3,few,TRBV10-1,TGCGCCAGCAGTGAGTCAACAGGCTCTGGAAACACCATATATTTT,CASSESTGSGNTIYF
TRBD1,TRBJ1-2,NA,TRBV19,TGTGCCAGTCGCTACAGGGGCCATGGCTACACCTTC,CASRYRGHGYTF
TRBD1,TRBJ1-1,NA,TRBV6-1,TGTGCCAGCACCAGGGGGACCCCTGAAGCTTTCTTT,CASTRGTPEAFF
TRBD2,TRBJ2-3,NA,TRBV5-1,TGCGCCAGCAGCTTGGGGCTAGCGGGAGTACCAGGCACAGATACGCAGTATTTT,CASSLGLAGVPGTDTQYF
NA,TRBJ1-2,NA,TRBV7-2,TGTGCCAGCAGCCGCGACAGCAACTATGGCTACACCTTC,CASSRDSNYGYTF
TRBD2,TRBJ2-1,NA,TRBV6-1,TGTGCCAGCAGTCAAGGACTAGCGGGTCACAATGAGCAGTTCTTC,CASSQGLAGHNEQFF
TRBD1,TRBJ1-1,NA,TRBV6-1,TGTGCCAGCAGGGCAGACAGGGGCTGGGACACTGAAGCTTTCTTT,CASRADRGWDTEAFF
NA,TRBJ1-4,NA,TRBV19,TGTGCCAGTAGTAGGGACATGGATGAAAAACTGTTTTTT,CASSRDMDEKLFF